The rows below give T cell receptor beta chains drawn from one sample of a study of PD-1 blockade in classical Hodgkin lymphoma. The table came from immunoSEQ multiplex PCR; TCRdb's copy has only in-frame clones and leaves some out. This table has about 96,000 clones, 85% to 95% appearing once. Sample: peripheral blood mononuclear cells (PBMCs), taken before the fourth cycle of nivolumab. Receptors were obtained from a human donor with classical Hodgkin lymphoma. Each CDR3 is given with its conserved first and last residue. D genes are given only for firm matches. A clone size is listed for some rows: how often the clone was seen (once, few, many), or a class if it is expanded.

DNA	CDR3	V	D	size	J
TGTGCCAGCAGTTACGGCAGGGGGAAAACTAATGAAAAACTGTTTTTT	CASSYGRGKTNEKLFF	TRBV6-6	TRBD1	NA	TRBJ1-4
TGCGCCAGCAGCCACACTCAGGGTAGCACTGAAGCTTTCTTT	CASSHTQGSTEAFF	TRBV5-1	NA	NA	TRBJ1-1
TGTGCCAGCAGGGGGGGAGGGCCTTCCTACGAGCAGTACTTC	CASRGGGPSYEQYF	TRBV28	TRBD2	NA	TRBJ2-7
TGTGCCACAAAGGAGGGGTCTAGCTCTACGGATGAGCAGTACTTC	CATKEGSSSTDEQYF	TRBV19	NA	NA	TRBJ2-5
TGTGCCAGCAGCTTTCCCGCGACAGGGGCTCTCGAGCAGTACTTC	CASSFPATGALEQYF	TRBV7-9	TRBD1	once	TRBJ2-7
TGTGCCAGCAACCGACCGGAGGGTGGAAACACCATATATTTT	CASNRPEGGNTIYF	TRBV11-2	NA	NA	TRBJ1-3
TGTGCCAGTAGTATGCGGGAAGCGGGGGCCTACGAGCAGTACTTC	CASSMREAGAYEQYF	TRBV19	TRBD2	NA	TRBJ2-7
TGTGCCAGCAGTTCGCCGGGACAGCGCGTATTCTACGAGCAGTACTTC	CASSSPGQRVFYEQYF	TRBV28	TRBD1	NA	TRBJ2-7
TGCGCCAGCAGCACGGGACAGGGGACGAGTAATGAGCAGTTCTTC	CASSTGQGTSNEQFF	TRBV5-1	TRBD1	NA	TRBJ2-1
TGCGCCAGCAGTAGCGGGAGGTTCAGGGATACGCAGTATTTT	CASSSGRFRDTQYF	TRBV5-1	TRBD2	NA	TRBJ2-3
TGTGCCAGCAGTTTGAGGATCCACGAGCAGTACTTC	CASSLRIHEQYF	TRBV28	NA	NA	TRBJ2-7
TGTGCCAGCAGTCCGAGACAGGGATCCCATGGCTACACCTTC	CASSPRQGSHGYTF	TRBV6-6	TRBD1	NA	TRBJ1-2
TGCGCCAGCAGCGTCAACAGGGGAAGCACAGATACGCAGTATTTT	CASSVNRGSTDTQYF	TRBV5-1	TRBD1	NA	TRBJ2-3
TGTGCCAGTAGTATTAGCAGGGGTACGGGATACGAGACCCAGTACTTC	CASSISRGTGYETQYF	TRBV19	NA	NA	TRBJ2-5
TGTGCCTGGAGTATCACAGGGTCATCCGCTTTCTTT	CAWSITGSSAFF	TRBV30	NA	once	TRBJ1-1
TGTGCCAGCAGCTTAGTAGGGAGTTCGGAGACCCAGTACTTC	CASSLVGSSETQYF	TRBV7-9	NA	NA	TRBJ2-5
TGTGCCAGCACCCTTGGGTCGGGCAGGTCCACAGATACGCAGTATTTT	CASTLGSGRSTDTQYF	TRBV11-2	NA	NA	TRBJ2-3
TGCGCCAGCAGCCTCGGGACAGGGGCTGGCTACACCTTC	CASSLGTGAGYTF	TRBV4-1	TRBD1	NA	TRBJ1-2
TGTGCCAGCAGCCAAGTTACAACAGGGGGCTATGGCTACACCTTC	CASSQVTTGGYGYTF	TRBV14	TRBD1	NA	TRBJ1-2
TGTGCCATCAGTGAATGGACTAGCGGGACTTCTAGCACAGATACGCAGTATTTT	CAISEWTSGTSSTDTQYF	TRBV10-3	TRBD2	NA	TRBJ2-3
TGTGCCAGCAGTGTAGCCGCGTGGTCCGAGCAGTACTTC	CASSVAAWSEQYF	TRBV28	NA	NA	TRBJ2-7
TGTGCCAGCAGCGCAGTCAGTCCCGGAGAGACCCAGTACTTC	CASSAVSPGETQYF	TRBV5-6	NA	NA	TRBJ2-5
TGTGCCAGCAGTTTATCGGCCGCGAAGGGGGCGACTAATGAAAAACTGTTTTTT	CASSLSAAKGATNEKLFF	TRBV27	TRBD1	NA	TRBJ1-4
TGTGCCAGCAGCTTAGTCCCCCTTGGGGACAATCAGCCCCAGCATTTT	CASSLVPLGDNQPQHF	TRBV7-8	NA	NA	TRBJ1-5
TGTGCCAGTAGTAGTGACAGGGGGCGTGGAAACACCATATATTTT	CASSSDRGRGNTIYF	TRBV19	TRBD1	once	TRBJ1-3
TGTGCCACCAGGGACGGAAGCTCCTACGAGCAGTACTTC	CATRDGSSYEQYF	TRBV27	NA	NA	TRBJ2-7
TGTGCCAGCAGCGTAGCAGGGCCCCCTGACCCCGAGCAGTTCTTC	CASSVAGPPDPEQFF	TRBV9	NA	NA	TRBJ2-1
TGTGCCAGTAGTCCGTCAAGGGGGCGTAAGAACACTGAAGCTTTCTTT	CASSPSRGRKNTEAFF	TRBV19	TRBD1	NA	TRBJ1-1
TGTGCCTGGAGCTCTAGGGGCAGGTCCGTTTCCTACGAGCAGTACTTC	CAWSSRGRSVSYEQYF	TRBV30	NA	NA	TRBJ2-7
TGTGCCAGCAGCCTTTCCGGGGCCCTCCAAGAGACCCAGTACTTC	CASSLSGALQETQYF	TRBV4-2	NA	NA	TRBJ2-5
TGTGCCAGCAGTTTAGGAGCGGGAGGGACAGATACGCAGTATTTT	CASSLGAGGTDTQYF	TRBV28	TRBD2	NA	TRBJ2-3
TGTGCCAGCAGCCCCAGACAGGGGTTTGCTAATGAAAAACTGTTTTTT	CASSPRQGFANEKLFF	TRBV4-2	TRBD1	NA	TRBJ1-4
TGTGCCAGCAGTTCCAACCAGTACTATGGCTACACCTTC	CASSSNQYYGYTF	TRBV7-9	NA	NA	TRBJ1-2
TGCGCCAGCAGCCCGGGCCCAGGGCCCTCCTACGAGCAGTACTTC	CASSPGPGPSYEQYF	TRBV5-1	NA	once	TRBJ2-7
TGTGCCAGCAGTTTAGCGGGGCCGGGGTATGGCTACACCTTC	CASSLAGPGYGYTF	TRBV27	NA	NA	TRBJ1-2
TGCAGCGTTGTTTTCGGGACCCGAGAGCAGTACTTC	CSVVFGTREQYF	TRBV29-1	NA	NA	TRBJ2-7
TGTGCCTCGGGGTGGGGATATGAAGCAGATACGCAGTATTTT	CASGWGYEADTQYF	TRBV30	NA	NA	TRBJ2-3
TGTGCCAGCAAAAAACAGGGGTTGAATCAGCCCCAGCATTTT	CASKKQGLNQPQHF	TRBV27	TRBD1	NA	TRBJ1-5
TGCGCCAGCAGCTTGGCACAGGGGGCTTCCTCTGAAGCTTTCTTT	CASSLAQGASSEAFF	TRBV5-1	TRBD1	NA	TRBJ1-1
TGTGCCAGCAGGGTACTTAGCACCTACGAGCAGTACTTC	CASRVLSTYEQYF	TRBV2	NA	NA	TRBJ2-7
TGTGCCAGCAGCTTGCGGGCTGGGGCCAACGTCCTGACTTTC	CASSLRAGANVLTF	TRBV7-9	NA	NA	TRBJ2-6
TGCAGCGTTCTAAGTGGGTTGCTATACAATGAGCAGTTCTTC	CSVLSGLLYNEQFF	TRBV29-1	NA	once	TRBJ2-1
TGTGCCAGCTCACCACAGGCCAGGGGGAGCAATCAGCCCCAGCATTTT	CASSPQARGSNQPQHF	TRBV18	TRBD1	NA	TRBJ1-5
TGTGCCAGCAGTCGTTTTCCATGGGCCGCGGGTGGTTACGAGCAGTACTTC	CASSRFPWAAGGYEQYF	TRBV28	NA	NA	TRBJ2-7
TGTGCCAGCAGTGGTGAGCAGACGATCCAAGAGACCCAGTACTTC	CASSGEQTIQETQYF	TRBV2	NA	NA	TRBJ2-5
TGTGCCAGCAGTGAATCACCGGGGAACTATGGCTACACCTTC	CASSESPGNYGYTF	TRBV6-1	NA	NA	TRBJ1-2
TGCAGCGCAGCCGGTAGTGGGTATCGAGAGCTGTTTTTT	CSAAGSGYRELFF	TRBV29-1	NA	NA	TRBJ2-2
TGTGCCAGCAGCTTATTGGACCTAGCTCCCTCTGGAAACACCATATATTTT	CASSLLDLAPSGNTIYF	TRBV7-6	NA	NA	TRBJ1-3
TGTGCCAGCAGCCCCGCCAGACAGGGCGAGGTTGAAAAACTGTTTTTT	CASSPARQGEVEKLFF	TRBV7-8	TRBD1	once	TRBJ1-4
TGTGCCAGCAGTGAAAACAGGGCAGGAAACACCATATATTTT	CASSENRAGNTIYF	TRBV2	NA	NA	TRBJ1-3
TGTGCCAGCGGGACCACGGGGAAGGCTGAAGCTTTCTTT	CASGTTGKAEAFF	TRBV2	NA	NA	TRBJ1-1
TGTGCCAGCTTAGGGGACAGGTTCCTTGACGAGCAGTACTTC	CASLGDRFLDEQYF	TRBV7-9	TRBD1	NA	TRBJ2-7
TGTGCCAGCAGCGTAGCTGGGAGGGGGTCCTACGAGCAGTACTTC	CASSVAGRGSYEQYF	TRBV9	NA	NA	TRBJ2-7